Detailed here is one T cell receptor beta chain. What antigen it recognizes has not been identified. One base away lies a much larger clone, so this may be a sequencing read error. These data are taken from a study of tumor and adjacent non-tumor tissue in lung cancer (dated by TCRdb to 2016 to 2019). Study-level background: Of the cohort, roughly 12 patients had adenocarcinoma, 2 had squamous cell carcinoma and 1 had small cell lung cancer. More than 25 paired specimens, one tumor and one normal lung sample per patient, were profiled by TCRbeta CDR3 sequencing. The roughly 15 enrolled patients, of whom around ten were men and 5 were women, were aged about 30 to 80 years and were diagnosed with TNM stage I to III disease. Sequencing produced approximately 130 million productive TCRbeta reads in total, an average of about 4.17 million reads per sample. The study compared bulk TCRbeta repertoires between lung tumor tissue and matched distant non-tumor lung tissue from approximately 14 lung cancer patients.

The investigation overall reported the following: Because peripheral blood was not sequenced, blood TCRbeta repertoires in the lung cancer patients of the study were not examined. Only about 15 patients were in the cohort, and the authors stated that larger samples and more detailed clinical data are needed. Younger patients had significantly higher TCR diversity, and higher tumor TCR diversity was associated with shorter overall and disease-free survival. A significantly larger cumulative share of the repertoire was made up by the top 100 clones in normal lung than in tumor tissue. Neither the sequencing platform nor unique molecular identifiers are mentioned in the methods. TCR diversity (inverse Simpson) was significantly higher in tumor than in normal lung tissue (roughly 390 vs 170, P = 0.0075, Mann-Whitney U test).

The protocol used for the library was multiplex PCR. Instrument used: Illumina HiSeq 2500. TCRbeta libraries were built by three rounds of nested PCR using primers (Table S4), following protocols modified from ARM-PCR. Before sequencing, PCR products of 200-500 bp were excised from the gel and purified with the QIAquick gel extraction kit. Per the original workflow: Trimmomatic was used to clean the reads, FLASH was used to merge the reads into complete CDR3 sequences, and MiTCR was used to assign the reads to V(D)J germline segments. Clonal diversity was computed as the inverse Simpson's index with VDJtools. Productive reads were defined as in-frame sequences without a premature stop codon. TCRdb's own reprocessing of the public reads used fastp at Q25 and MiXCR and kept productive beta chains. Rows with one shared CDR3 protein collapse into an entry with the most common genes and DNA. The V and J calls were not made by the authors but by TCRdb's processing. For this sample there are 90,000 to 100,000 distinct CDR3 sequences; about 80% appear just once. In total, the top ten clones hold more than 30% of the sample.

RNA was isolated from bulk, unsorted tissue, and RNA quality was assessed with a NanoDrop ND-1000 and an Agilent 2100. The normal lung samples consisted of distant non-tumor tissue collected more than 3 cm from the tumor edge. The donors were newly diagnosed lung cancer patients admitted for thoracic surgery in China from August to November 2014 who had not received prior chemotherapy. The study excluded patients who had received radiotherapy or chemotherapy before or who had another cancer at the same time. Pieces of surgical tissue measuring roughly 1-2.2 cm3 were kept in RNAlater solution and held at -80 degrees C until needed. The CDR3 spans 19 residues, from the cysteine through the phenylalanine. Kept here is only the CDR3 DNA, which spans 57 bases and is read in frame from base 1. Taken from the germline V gene, the CDR1 and CDR2 loops are MDHEN and SYDVKM.

The source of this sequence is a man aged 60 to 69 with small cell lung cancer. What was sequenced was distant non-tumor lung tissue. Recombination linked TRBV28 to TRBJ2-6; the D gene is possibly TRBD1 or TRBD2, each agreeing over 5 bases. The CDR3 amino acid sequence is: CASSFLEWDRSSGANVLSF. The nucleotide sequence is given as TGTGCCAGCAGTTTTCTAGAGTGGGACCGGAGCTCTGGGGCCAACGTCCTGAGTTTC.